This TCR beta chain was captured by sequencing in a study of cytomegalovirus exposure and HLA in healthy donors. Study background: A later analysis reported the same platform for the 120 or so validation repertoires and the roughly 700 first-cohort repertoires. General observations from the study: Most sequenced TCRs were rare (though some public TCRs occurred in many donors).

Comment on this clone: The antigen is undetermined.

TCRdb keeps only in-frame clones here, not all; method: immunoSEQ multiplex PCR. The sample consists of about 180,000 clones, 85% of them appearing once. Germline CDR1 reads MNHNS; CDR2 reads SASEGT. The V end was cut by 0 bases, the J end by 2 bases, with 8 bases between. The CDR3 length is 14 residues. The source of this sequence is a man younger than 35 in good health and CMV-seropositive. V is TRBV6-1 and J is TRBJ2-7; D perhaps matches TRBD1 (6 bases). The material sequenced was PBMCs. This CDR3 is CASSEARDTYEQYF. CDR3 nucleotides: TGTGCCAGCAGTGAAGCTCGGGACACCTACGAGCAGTACTTC.